This TCR beta chain was identified in a study of PD-L1 blockade in urothelial cancer. Time point described: peripheral blood 6 weeks after treatment start. Patients had urothelial carcinoma that was locally advanced or metastatic. There are 15 residues in the CDR3. From germline, CDR1 is SGHDN and CDR2 FVKESK. The V gene end was trimmed by 2 bases and the J gene end by 7 bases; junction bases not matched to a gene: 3. Produced via immunoSEQ multiplex PCR; TCRdb's table is partial and in-frame only. This sample has tens of thousands of clones; 91% occur once, and the top ten carry about 7.3%. This TCR derives from a man between 65 and 85 years old with urothelial cancer. Material: PBMCs, obtained around atezolizumab (anti-PD-L1) treatment. V gene TRBV14 combines with J gene TRBJ2-1, with 12 bases fitting TRBD2. CDR3 region: CASSQLAGGPNEQFF. CDR3 coding DNA: TGTGCCAGCAGCCAACTAGCGGGAGGGCCGAATGAGCAGTTCTTC.